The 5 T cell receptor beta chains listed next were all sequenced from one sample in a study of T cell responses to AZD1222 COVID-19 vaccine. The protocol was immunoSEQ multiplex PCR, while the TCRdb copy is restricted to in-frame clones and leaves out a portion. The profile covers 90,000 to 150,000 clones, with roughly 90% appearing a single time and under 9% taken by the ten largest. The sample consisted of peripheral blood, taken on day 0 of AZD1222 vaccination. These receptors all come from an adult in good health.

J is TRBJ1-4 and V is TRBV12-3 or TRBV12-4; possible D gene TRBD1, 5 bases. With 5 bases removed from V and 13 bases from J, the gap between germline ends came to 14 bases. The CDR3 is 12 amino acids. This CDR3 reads CASSPGVGRLFF. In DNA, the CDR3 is TGTGCCAGCAGTCCGGGGGTGGGGAGACTGTTTTTT.

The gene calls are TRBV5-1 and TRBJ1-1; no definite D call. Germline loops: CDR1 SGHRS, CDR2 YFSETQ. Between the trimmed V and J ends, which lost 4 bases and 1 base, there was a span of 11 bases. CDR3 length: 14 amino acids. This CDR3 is CASSPAAANTEAFF. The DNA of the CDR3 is TGCGCCAGCAGCCCTGCGGCAGCGAACACTGAAGCTTTCTTT.

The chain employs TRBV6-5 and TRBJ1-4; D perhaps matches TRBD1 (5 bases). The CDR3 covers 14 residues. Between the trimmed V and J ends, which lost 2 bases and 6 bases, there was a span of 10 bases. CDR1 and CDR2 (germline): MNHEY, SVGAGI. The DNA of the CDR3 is TGTGCCAGCAGTTACAGGGTGGGGGATGAAAAACTGTTTTTT. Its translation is CASSYRVGDEKLFF.

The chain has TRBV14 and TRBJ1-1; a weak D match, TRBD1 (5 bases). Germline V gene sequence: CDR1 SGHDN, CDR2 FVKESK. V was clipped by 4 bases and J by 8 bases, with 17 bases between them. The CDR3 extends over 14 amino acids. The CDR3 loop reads CASSREFGTSEAFF. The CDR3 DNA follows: TGTGCCAGCAGCCGCGAGTTTGGGACCTCAGAAGCTTTCTTT.

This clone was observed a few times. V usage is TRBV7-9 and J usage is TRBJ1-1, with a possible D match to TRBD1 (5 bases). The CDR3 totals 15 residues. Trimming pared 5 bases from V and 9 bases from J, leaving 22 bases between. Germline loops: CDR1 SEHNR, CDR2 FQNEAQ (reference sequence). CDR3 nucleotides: TGTGCCAGCAGCCCATCGGGGCAGGCAAACTTAAAAGCTTTCTTT. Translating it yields CASSPSGQANLKAFF.